The clone carrying this T cell receptor (beta chain) was seen only once. These data belong to a study of CD8 T cells in Susac syndrome. As for the study in general: Roughly eight of the sequenced Susac syndrome patients were in remission, and roughly six had active disease.

Sequencing of TCR beta, carried out with a high-throughput approach, was applied to CD8+ and CD4+ T cells from the blood. Negative magnetic isolation gave CD8+ and CD4+ cells; FACS enriched CD8+ TEMRA. Reverse transcription used 0.5 to 1 ug RNA and random hexamers. Amplification of TCR beta CDR3 by immunoSEQ multiplex PCR spanned 54 Vbeta and 13 Jbeta. TCRdb reprocessed the immunoSEQ multiplex PCR reads with MiXCR, giving one entry per CDR3 protein. Among 71,000 or so distinct CDR3 sequences listed, just over 90% were seen once. Germline V CDR1 and CDR2: MGHRA, YSYEKL. The V and J ends lost 1 base and 1 base respectively, with 13 bases between them. This CDR3 is 16 amino acids long.

Sample: CD4+ T cells from PBMCs. The sequence derives from a human donor with Susac syndrome. V usage is TRBV4-1 and J usage is TRBJ1-1; a weak D match, TRBD1 (6 bases). The CDR3 here is CASSQGTGGWNTEAFF. CDR3 in DNA: TGCGCCAGCAGCCAAGGCACGGGGGGCTGGAACACTGAAGCTTTCTTT.